This T cell receptor beta chain was sequenced during a study of cytomegalovirus exposure and HLA in healthy donors. In the study overall: The study placed about 81% of its approximately 400 genotyped donors in the Caucasian-associated ancestry cluster.

As regards this clone: The antigen is undetermined. The junction shows a germline mismatch at one end, possibly a read error.

CDR1 is SGHRS and CDR2 is YFSETQ in the germline V gene. The CDR3 is 15 residues long. Notes on the study in general: HLA alleles were associated with 16,951 TCR beta sequences in a later analysis at 0.05 false discovery rate.

Primers: 60 Vbeta forward and 13 Jbeta reverse. Sequencing used immunoSEQ multiplex PCR; TCRdb keeps in-frame clones, though not all of them. The table records some 110,000 clones, about 80% of them present only once. The sequencing sample was made of PBMCs. The receptor's source is a woman aged 18-35 years in good health and CMV-seropositive. V usage is TRBV5-1 and J usage is TRBJ2-1; TRBD2 aligns across 9 bases. The CDR3 is CASISLAGSHNERFF. CDR3 DNA: TGCGCCAGCATCTCTCTAGCGGGATCTCACAATGAGCGGTTCTTC. Drawing the rest from reference TRBV5-1 and TRBJ2-1, the complete variable domain is KAGVTQTPRYLIKTRGQQVTLSCSPISGHRSVSWYQQTPGQGLQFLFEYFSETQRNKGNFPGRFSGRQFSNSRSEMNVSTLELGDSALYLCASISLAGSHNERFFGPGTRLTVL.